Each of the 30 T cell receptor beta chains below was sequenced from the same sample in a study of PD-1 blockade in classical Hodgkin lymphoma. Only in-frame clones appear in the TCRdb table, and some are missing; sequencing was by immunoSEQ multiplex PCR. The sample carries tens of thousands of clones, over 75% recorded once. This sample's time point: cycle 4 day 1 (C4D1), after more than 5 weeks of nivolumab. Every patient experienced relapse after autologous stem cell transplantation, and brentuximab vedotin exposure varied. The specimen comprised peripheral blood mononuclear cells (PBMCs), sampled before the fourth cycle of nivolumab. These receptors came from a human donor with classical Hodgkin lymphoma.

In this sample, this clone turned up once. This chain connects TRBV6-5 to TRBJ1-2; 8 bases agree with TRBD1. CDR1 is MNHEY and CDR2 is SVGAGI in the germline V gene. V shed 2 bases, J shed 3 bases, and the junction held 5 bases outside the gene matches. CDR3 length equals 15 residues. CDR3 nucleotides: TGTGCCAGCAGTTACAAGGGCAGGGGGCACTATGGCTACACCTTC. Protein product: CASSYKGRGHYGYTF.

V gene TRBV15 combines with J gene TRBJ1-2; TRBD1 matches at 7 bases. The V and J ends lost 2 bases and 8 bases, in that order; junction bases with no gene match: 14. CDR1 LNHNV and CDR2 YYDKDF come from the germline V gene (reference sequence). CDR3 size: 16 residues. CDR3 loop: CATSRQNDRDWRGYTF. As DNA, the CDR3 is TGTGCCACCAGCAGACAAAACGACAGGGATTGGCGGGGCTACACCTTC.

The sample holds one count of this clone. This sequence joins TRBV28 and TRBJ1-1, with TRBD1 matching 10 bases. The germline CDR1 and CDR2 sequences are MDHEN and SYDVKM. The CDR3 contains 15 residues. With 7 bases clipped from V and 6 bases from J, the junction kept 11 bases outside the gene matches. CDR3 DNA: TGTGCCAGCACGCCTTCCCCGGGACAGGGGCCTGAAGCTTTCTTT. Protein product: CASTPSPGQGPEAFF.

J is TRBJ1-1 and V is TRBV5-1; TRBD1 is a possible D gene (5 bases). V shed 2 bases and J shed 4 bases, with 9 bases lying between them. Per germline, CDR1 SGHRS and CDR2 YFSETQ. CDR3 size: 13 residues. CDR3 nucleotides: TGCGCCAGCAGCTTAGACAGAGGCACTGAAGCTTTCTTT. Protein: CASSLDRGTEAFF.

V is TRBV6-5 and J is TRBJ1-3; weak D call: TRBD1 (5 bases). The CDR3 covers 15 residues. CDR1 MNHEY and CDR2 SVGAGI come from the germline V gene. V dropped 9 bases and J dropped 0 bases, with 15 bases sitting between them. CDR3 sequence (DNA): TGTGCCAGTGCCCGGGGGGGGATCTCTGGAAACACCATATATTTT. Translating gives CASARGGISGNTIYF.

This sequence joins TRBV6-1 and TRBJ2-2; no clear D. The V end lost 5 bases, the J end lost 2 bases, and 0 bases lay between the germline ends. The germline V gene has CDR1 MNHNS and CDR2 SASEGT. This CDR3 is built from 11 residues. CDR3 nucleotides: TGTGCCAGCAGTAACACCGGGGAGCTGTTTTTT. It translates to CASSNTGELFF.

The chain has TRBV11-3 and TRBJ2-7; D possibly corresponds to TRBD1 (6 bases). There are 13 residues in the CDR3. Trimming removed 5 bases at V and 1 base at J, with 9 bases between. Germline V CDR1 and CDR2: SGHNT, YENEEA. The CDR3 DNA follows: TGTGCCAGCAGCCAGACAGGATCCTACGAGCAGTACTTC. Translating it yields CASSQTGSYEQYF.

V usage is TRBV6-1 and J usage is TRBJ1-5; 7 bases match TRBD1. Germline V gives CDR1 MNHNS, CDR2 SASEGT. The V segment lost 4 bases and the J segment 2 bases; nucleotides outside the gene matches: 5. CDR3 length: 15 amino acids. CDR3 protein: CASSATGQGNQPQHF. DNA for the CDR3: TGTGCCAGCAGTGCGACTGGACAGGGCAATCAGCCCCAGCATTTT.

The chain uses TRBV5-1 and TRBJ2-7; D unclear. The CDR3 length is 15 residues. Trimming pared 0 bases from V and 0 bases from J, leaving 10 bases between. Germline assignment: CDR1 SGHRS and CDR2 YFSETQ. CDR3 residues: CASSLEGPSSYEQYF. CDR3 bases: TGCGCCAGCAGCTTGGAGGGCCCGAGCTCCTACGAGCAGTACTTC.

The chain joins TRBV7-9 to TRBJ1-1; the D gene is possibly TRBD1 (5 bases). The germline gives CDR1 SEHNR, CDR2 FQNEAQ (reference sequence). The CDR3 extends over 12 amino acids. V was clipped by 5 bases and J by 3 bases, with 7 bases between them. The CDR3 protein is CASSGGDTEAFF. The CDR3, as DNA: TGTGCCAGCAGCGGGGGGGACACTGAAGCTTTCTTT. The full variable domain, its missing parts supplied by reference TRBV7-9 and TRBJ1-1, is DTGVSQNPRHKITKRGQNVTFRCDPISEHNRLYWYRQTLGQGPEFLTYFQNEAQLEKSRLLSDRFSAERPKGSFSTLEIQRTEQGDSAMYLCASSGGDTEAFFGQGTRLTVV.

The chain joins TRBV9 to TRBJ1-4; possibly TRBD1 for D (6 bases). Germline CDR1 is SGDLS and CDR2 is YYNGEE. This CDR3 has 15 amino acids. The V and J ends lost 4 bases and 6 bases respectively, with 16 bases between them. The CDR3 DNA follows: TGTGCCAGCAGCACCGGACAGCGCGTACATGAAAAACTGTTTTTT. Translated, it gives CASSTGQRVHEKLFF.

The chain carries TRBV6-6 and TRBJ1-4, with a tentative D call TRBD1 (6 bases). Germline V gene sequence: CDR1 MNHNY, CDR2 SVGAGI (reference sequence). This CDR3 comprises 14 residues. The V and J ends lost 2 bases and 6 bases respectively, with 10 bases between them. This chain's CDR3 is CASSYGTKDEKLFF. CDR3 DNA: TGTGCCAGCAGTTACGGGACAAAGGATGAAAAACTGTTTTTT.

The chain joins TRBV5-4 to TRBJ2-5; TRBD1 matches 11 bases. V lost 4 bases to trimming and J lost 5 bases; unmatched junction nucleotides: 7. The CDR3 loop spans 15 amino acids. CDR1 is SGHNT and CDR2 is YYREEE in the germline V gene (reference sequence). DNA of the CDR3: TGTGCCAGCAGCCCAATGGACAGGGGGCGGGAGACCCAGTACTTC. It encodes CASSPMDRGRETQYF.

The chain links TRBV9 to TRBJ2-7, with 12 bases identical to TRBD1. With 3 bases clipped from V and 4 bases from J, the junction kept 11 bases outside the gene matches. This CDR3 contains 17 residues. Germline CDR1 and CDR2: SGDLS and YYNGEE. CDR3 sequence (DNA): TGTGCCAGCAGCGCCCCGGGGGGACAGGGGGCTGTTTACGAGCAGTACTTC. Protein sequence: CASSAPGGQGAVYEQYF.

CDR3 in DNA: TGTGCCTGGAGTATTAGCGGGGGGTTATACAATGAGCAGTTCTTC. Its protein product is CAWSISGGLYNEQFF. The chain is built from TRBV30 and TRBJ2-1; the match to TRBD2 covers 10 bases. This CDR3 spans 15 amino acids. CDR1 and CDR2 (germline): GTSNPN, SVGIG (reference sequence). V lost 2 bases and J lost 4; bases outside the gene matches: 5.

The V gene is TRBV27, the J gene TRBJ2-7; the D gene is possibly TRBD1 (6 bases). CDR3 length: 14 amino acids. Per germline, CDR1 MNHEY and CDR2 SMNVEV (reference sequence). V dropped 1 base and J dropped 0 bases, with 7 bases sitting between them. DNA for the CDR3: TGTGCCAGCAGTTTATGGGACAACTCCTACGAGCAGTACTTC. Translating it yields CASSLWDNSYEQYF.

This chain connects TRBV9 to TRBJ2-3; D remains unclear. There are 14 residues in the CDR3. V was cut by 3 bases and J by 0 bases, with 8 bases left in between. The germline gives CDR1 SGDLS, CDR2 YYNGEE. The CDR3 DNA sequence: TGTGCCAGCAGCGACGGTTCAAGCACAGATACGCAGTATTTT. Translated, it gives CASSDGSSTDTQYF. The full variable domain, with the rest looked up from reference TRBV9 and TRBJ2-3, is DSGVTQTPKHLITATGQRVTLRCSPRSGDLSVYWYQQSLDQGLQFLIQYYNGEERAKGNILERFSAQQFPDLHSELNLSSLELGDSALYFCASSDGSSTDTQYFGPGTRLTVL.

With respect to this clone: One end of the junction varies from germline; a read error may be responsible. The chain joins TRBV27 to TRBJ1-1, with TRBD1 identical over 7 bases. CDR3 length equals 14 residues. The germline V gene has CDR1 MNHEY and CDR2 SMNVEV (reference sequence). DNA of the CDR3: TGTGCCAGCAGTCAGACAGGGCGTAACATTGAAGCTTTCTTT. Translation: CASSQTGRNIEAFF.

This clone appeared a single time. This rearrangement joins TRBV2 to TRBJ2-7; the D is unclear. This CDR3 has 13 amino acids. V shed 5 bases and J shed 3 bases, with 11 bases lying between them. Germline V CDR1 and CDR2: SNHLY, FYNNEI. The CDR3 DNA is TGTGCCAGCAGTCGAATCAAGGGCTACGAGCAGTACTTC. Translation: CASSRIKGYEQYF.

The chain couples TRBV10-3 to TRBJ1-2, with TRBD1 as a possible D gene (5 bases). CDR1 and CDR2 (germline): ENHRY, SYGVKD. The CDR3 extends over 15 amino acids. The V and J ends lost 4 bases and 4 bases respectively, with 16 bases between them. This CDR3 is CAISVEGRRSYGYTF. The CDR3 DNA is TGTGCCATCAGTGTCGAGGGGCGGCGGTCCTATGGCTACACCTTC.

V gene TRBV5-4 combines with J gene TRBJ2-1; D gene unclear. Germline V lookup: CDR1 SGHNT, CDR2 YYREEE (reference sequence). CDR3 size: 15 residues. Trimming removed 4 bases from V and 4 bases from J, with 15 bases in between. DNA for the CDR3: TGTGCCAGCAGCGCACGTCTAATGGAATACAATGAGCAGTTCTTC. Its translation: CASSARLMEYNEQFF. Full variable domain (rest looked up from reference TRBV5-4 and TRBJ2-1): ETGVTQSPTHLIKTRGQQVTLRCSSQSGHNTVSWYQQALGQGPQFIFQYYREEENGRGNFPPRFSGLQFPNYSSELNVNALELDDSALYLCASSARLMEYNEQFFGPGTRLTVL.

This clone has a handful of counts. The chain has TRBV5-8 and TRBJ1-5; D gene unclear. Germline values: CDR1 SGHTS, CDR2 YDEGEE. This CDR3 has 16 residues. The V end lost 4 bases, the J end lost 0 bases, and 14 bases lay between the germline ends. CDR3 DNA sequence: TGTGCCAGCAGCCCCTCCGCGGCCCTTAGCAATCAGCCCCAGCATTTT. It yields the protein CASSPSAALSNQPQHF.

This chain connects TRBV5-1 to TRBJ2-7; either TRBD1 or TRBD2 may fit D (5 bases each). Trimming pared 4 bases from V and 6 bases from J, leaving 17 bases between. Germline CDR1 is SGHRS and CDR2 is YFSETQ. This CDR3 has 14 amino acids. The CDR3 bases are TGCGCCAGCAGCCTGGGACCCCGCGGGTCCGAGCAGTACTTC. This codes for CASSLGPRGSEQYF.

The chain has TRBV2 and TRBJ1-1; tentative D call: TRBD1 (6 bases). The V and J ends lost 4 bases and 0 bases respectively, with 6 bases between them. Germline V gene sequence: CDR1 SNHLY, CDR2 FYNNEI. CDR3 size: 13 residues. The DNA for the CDR3 is TGTGCCAGCAGTGGACAGGTGAACACTGAAGCTTTCTTT. Residues: CASSGQVNTEAFF.

The sample holds one count of this clone. This sequence joins TRBV6-5 and TRBJ2-7, with 10 nucleotides matching TRBD2. V trimming: 6 bases; J trimming: 4 bases; junction bases outside the gene matches: 9. This CDR3 has 15 amino acids. The germline CDR1 and CDR2 sequences are MNHEY and SVGAGI. The CDR3 loop reads CASSRQRGGQYEQYF. The CDR3 DNA reads TGTGCCAGCAGCCGACAGCGGGGGGGCCAATACGAGCAGTACTTC.

The V call is TRBV5-1, the J call TRBJ2-2, with TRBD2 identical over 11 bases. The V segment lost 2 bases and the J segment 1 base; nucleotides outside the gene matches: 1. The CDR3 runs 16 residues. The germline V gene encodes CDR1 SGHRS and CDR2 YFSETQ. CDR3 nucleotides: TGCGCCAGCAGCTTTCTAGCGGGAGGGAACACCGGGGAGCTGTTTTTT. Translating it yields CASSFLAGGNTGELFF.

This chain uses TRBV6-1 with TRBJ1-5; perhaps TRBD1 as D (5 bases). The germline V gene encodes CDR1 MNHNS and CDR2 SASEGT. The CDR3 spans 15 residues. Trimming took 7 bases from V and 1 from J, leaving 14 bases between them. The CDR3 loop reads CASTRGWQSNQPQHF. In nucleotides, the CDR3 is TGTGCCAGCACGAGGGGTTGGCAGAGCAATCAGCCCCAGCATTTT.

The rearrangement joins TRBV7-2 to TRBJ2-2; D is undetermined. Germline-derived CDR1 and CDR2 are SGHTA and FQGNSA. The CDR3 runs to 12 residues. Trimming took off 2 bases at V and 8 bases at J, with 6 bases between the two ends. The CDR3 loop is CASSLLGGELFF. CDR3 nucleotides: TGTGCCAGCAGCTTATTAGGGGGGGAGCTGTTTTTT.

This clone is large by share. The identical CDR3 is also encoded by other nucleotide sequences in the sample. The chain uses TRBV9 and TRBJ2-7, with 8 bases fitting TRBD1. After removal of 3 bases from V and 3 bases from J, the junction contained 2 bases not matched to a gene. CDR3 size: 13 residues. Germline loops: CDR1 SGDLS, CDR2 YYNGEE. The CDR3 nucleotides read TGTGCCAGCAGCGCCGGGACAGGCTACGAGCAGTACTTC. This sequence encodes CASSAGTGYEQYF.

The genes are TRBV6-1 and TRBJ2-7; 8 nucleotides match TRBD1. From germline, CDR1 is MNHNS and CDR2 SASEGT. The V gene end was trimmed by 4 bases and the J gene end by 7 bases; junction bases not matched to a gene: 6. This CDR3 contains 13 residues. The CDR3 bases are TGTGCCAGCAGTGTGCAGGGGGCGGGAGAGCAGTACTTC. Its protein product is CASSVQGAGEQYF.